A selection of T cell receptor beta chains follows, all from one sample in a study of blood T cell repertoires in COVID-19. Using immunoSEQ multiplex PCR, the repertoire was profiled, and TCRdb retains in-frame clones only, with some absent. Of over 100,000 clones listed, over 60% are singletons. Sequencing was performed on peripheral blood. The receptors stem from a woman older than 75 with acute or convalescent COVID-19. Both conserved end residues are part of each CDR3. D genes are given only for firm matches. Clone size, where shown, is once, few, many, or a class for clones that have expanded.

TGTGCCAGCAGCCCAAGTCCTAGCGGGGGGGCCTCGGTGTTTGAGCAGTTCTTC,CASSPSPSGGASVFEQFF,TRBD2,TRBJ2-1,18,NA,TRBV3-1/TRBV3-2
TGTGCCAGCAGCCAAGGAGAGGCTAGCGGGAGGTGGGGGACCCAGTACTTC,CASSQGEASGRWGTQYF,TRBD2,TRBJ2-5,17,NA,TRBV3-1/TRBV3-2
TGTGCCAGCACCGACAGACAAACCAATGAGCAGTTCTTC,CASTDRQTNEQFF,NA,TRBJ2-1,13,NA,TRBV7-2
TGTGCCAGCAGCTTAGTCGTGGGGCTCCCCCACAATGAGCAGTTCTTC,CASSLVVGLPHNEQFF,NA,TRBJ2-1,16,NA,TRBV7-9
TGTGCCAGCAGGAGAGCGGGACCCTACGAGCAGTACTTC,CASRRAGPYEQYF,TRBD2,TRBJ2-7,13,NA,TRBV28
TGCAGCGTGGACAGGGGGCGAACTGAAGCTTTCTTT,CSVDRGRTEAFF,TRBD1,TRBJ1-1,12,NA,TRBV29-1
TGTGCCAGCAGGCCCAGACTAGCGGGGGAGGACAATGAGCAGTTCTTC,CASRPRLAGEDNEQFF,TRBD2,TRBJ2-1,16,NA,TRBV9
TGTGCCAGCAGTCAAGCCGGGACAGCCGGAAACACCATATATTTT,CASSQAGTAGNTIYF,TRBD1,TRBJ1-3,15,NA,TRBV28
TGTGCCAGCAGTTACACTAGAAATGAGCAGTTCTTC,CASSYTRNEQFF,NA,TRBJ2-1,12,once,TRBV27
TGTGCCATCAGTGAGTCGGCGGGGGACAATGAGCAGTTCTTC,CAISESAGDNEQFF,TRBD2,TRBJ2-1,14,NA,TRBV10-3
TGTGCCAGCAGTGAACAGGGGGGCAATCAGCCCCAGCATTTT,CASSEQGGNQPQHF,TRBD1,TRBJ1-5,14,NA,TRBV2
TGTGCCAGTACCCCGACAGGGGTTGGAGAGACCCAGTACTTC,CASTPTGVGETQYF,TRBD1,TRBJ2-5,14,NA,TRBV19
TGTGCCAGCAGTGTGGGGACAGCAAACTCTGGAAACACCATATATTTT,CASSVGTANSGNTIYF,TRBD1,TRBJ1-3,16,NA,TRBV2
TGTGCCAGCAGTCGAAATACAGGGAGAGGGGGCTACACCTTC,CASSRNTGRGGYTF,NA,TRBJ1-2,14,few,TRBV28
TGCGCCAGCAGCTCGACCGCGGGCGATGAGCAGTTCTTC,CASSSTAGDEQFF,NA,TRBJ2-1,13,once,TRBV5-1
TGTGCCAGCAGTCTTCCTTTAGCGGGAGCGTACGAGCAGTACTTC,CASSLPLAGAYEQYF,TRBD2,TRBJ2-7,15,NA,TRBV28
TGTGCCAGCAGCCCCTGGACAAGGAACACTGAAGCTTTCTTT,CASSPWTRNTEAFF,NA,TRBJ1-1,14,NA,TRBV11-2
TGTGCCAGCAGCCAAACGGGACTAGCGGGGGGGCCTAACGATGAGCAGTTCTTC,CASSQTGLAGGPNDEQFF,TRBD2,TRBJ2-1,18,NA,TRBV4-2
TGTGCCAGCAGGACAGGGGGCGCCGGCACTGAAGCTTTCTTT,CASRTGGAGTEAFF,TRBD1,TRBJ1-1,14,few,TRBV7-9
TGTGCCTGGAGCCGGGACATGAACACTGAAGCTTTCTTT,CAWSRDMNTEAFF,NA,TRBJ1-1,13,once,TRBV30
TGTGCCAGCAGCAGGGGTAGCGGGGTTTCTAGGGGTGAGCAGTTCTTC,CASSRGSGVSRGEQFF,TRBD2,TRBJ2-1,16,NA,TRBV7-6
TGCAGCGTTGATTCCGGGGGGAGCACAGATACGCAGTATTTT,CSVDSGGSTDTQYF,TRBD2,TRBJ2-3,14,NA,TRBV29-1
TGTGCCAGCAGCTTGGGGGCGGGAGGAAACACCGGGGAGCTGTTTTTT,CASSLGAGGNTGELFF,TRBD2,TRBJ2-2,16,NA,TRBV5-4
TGCGCCAGCAGCCCCGCGGACAGGGCACCCTATAATTCACCCCTCCACTTT,CASSPADRAPYNSPLHF,TRBD1,TRBJ1-6,17,NA,TRBV4-3
TGCGCCAGCAGCTTGGCGCAGGGCGACGAGCAGTACTTC,CASSLAQGDEQYF,NA,TRBJ2-7,13,few,TRBV5-1
TGTGCCAGCAGTCCAGACAGGGGCTACGAGCAGTACTTC,CASSPDRGYEQYF,TRBD1,TRBJ2-7,13,NA,TRBV27
TGTGCCAGCAGTACCGCAGGGTCTGGCTACACCTTC,CASSTAGSGYTF,NA,TRBJ1-2,12,few,TRBV12-3/TRBV12-4
TGCAGCGTCCAGGGTTACGCCGGGGAGCTGTTTTTT,CSVQGYAGELFF,NA,TRBJ2-2,12,once,TRBV29-1